The 32 T cell receptor beta chains below all came from one sample that was sequenced in a study of Graves' ophthalmopathy and Graves' hyperthyroidism. Amplification of the TCR beta CDR3 regions used RNA transcripts (as template). An opening RT-PCR round employed HTBI primers and preceded a second-round multiplex PCR. TCRdb analysed the multiplex PCR reads with MiXCR anew, one entry per CDR3 protein. The sample shows about 640,000 distinct CDR3 sequences, roughly two fifths of them seen only once. Sequenced material: peripheral blood. The receptors originated from an adult man with Graves' ophthalmopathy.

This clonotype was counted between two and nine times. At one end the junction does not follow the germline gene, possibly because of a read error. J is TRBJ1-1 and V is TRBV10-3, with TRBD1 matching 7 bases. Germline lookup yields CDR1 ENHRY and CDR2 SYGVKD. The CDR3 sequence is 15 residues long. The CDR3 bases are TGTGCCAGCAGTGTCCCGACAGGGATGAACACTGAAGCTTTCTTT. It specifies CASSVPTGMNTEAFF.

Comments on this clonotype: Just one base apart from a much larger clone, this may be a read error. The V gene is TRBV5-1, the J gene TRBJ1-1; 9 nucleotides line up with TRBD1. CDR1 is SGHRS and CDR2 is YFSETQ in the germline V gene. V was clipped by 2 bases and J by 1 base; unmatched bases: 3. CDR3 length: 15 amino acids. CDR3 nucleotide sequence: TGCGCCAGCAGCTTATGGGACAGGGCGAACACTGAAGCTTTCTTT. Encoded protein: CASSLWDRANTEAFF.

For this clonotype: A read error may produce the germline difference seen at one junction end. This chain connects TRBV7-8 to TRBJ1-1; D is unresolved. Germline lookup yields CDR1 SGHVS and CDR2 FQNEAQ. The CDR3 runs 13 residues. CDR3 bases: TGTGCCAGCAGCCGGACTGAGAGCACTGAAGCTTTCTTC. Protein: CASSRTESTEAFF.

This rearrangement joins TRBV29-1 to TRBJ1-5; D may be TRBD1 (6 bases). Trimming cost V 5 bases and J 1 base, with 9 bases left between them. The V gene's germline CDR1 is SQVTM and CDR2 ANQGSEA. This CDR3 has 13 residues. This chain's CDR3 is CSVLDSSNQPQHF. CDR3 DNA sequence: TGCAGCGTTTTGGACAGCAGCAATCAGCCCCAGCATTTT.

The table lists this clonotype with many counts. This chain connects TRBV20-1 to TRBJ1-5, with 8 bases that match TRBD1. CDR1 and CDR2 from the germline V gene are DFQATT and SNEGSKA (reference sequence). V trimming: 0 bases; J trimming: 5 bases; junction bases outside the gene matches: 6. The CDR3 covers 15 residues. The CDR3, as DNA: TGCAGTGCTAGAGAAAGGGACAGGAGGGATCAGCCCCAGCATTTT. Its protein product is CSARERDRRDQPQHF.

V usage is TRBV10-3 and J usage is TRBJ1-3, with 7 bases fitting TRBD1. V was pared by 6 bases and J by 4 bases, with 3 bases of the junction left unmatched. This CDR3 is 13 amino acids long. The germline gives CDR1 ENHRY, CDR2 SYGVKD. In nucleotides, the CDR3 is TGTGCCATCAGCGAGGGACAGGGAAACACCATATATTTT. This codes for CAISEGQGNTIYF.

This clonotype was counted many times. The V and J genes are TRBV7-9 and TRBJ2-2, with D unresolved. The CDR3 loop spans 14 amino acids. Germline V CDR1 and CDR2: SEHNR, FQNEAQ (reference sequence). V lost 3 bases, J lost 5 bases, and 10 bases lay in between. CDR3 region: CASSLAQGTGELFF. DNA for the CDR3: TGTGCCAGCAGCTTGGCACAAGGTACCGGGGAGCTGTTTTTT.

In regard to this clonotype: This sequence may be a read error, since a much larger clone differs from it by one base. The chain is built from TRBV5-1 and TRBJ2-7; 10 nucleotides line up with TRBD1. Germline CDR1 and CDR2: SGHRS and YFSETQ. This CDR3 spans 15 amino acids. CDR3 loop: CANSLGQGSTYEQYF. CDR3 nucleotide sequence: TGCGCCAACAGCTTGGGACAGGGGTCGACCTACGAGCAGTACTTC.

This chain uses TRBV25-1 with TRBJ1-4; 9 positions match TRBD1. The CDR3 covers 12 residues. CDR1 is MGHDK, CDR2 SYGVNS, per germline. CDR3 region: CDPGQGTEKLFF. CDR3 DNA sequence: TGTGACCCGGGACAGGGCACGGAAAAACTGTTTTTT.

This chain joins TRBV29-1 and TRBJ1-4; D call uncertain. CDR3 size: 12 residues. Trimming took 4 bases from V and 4 from J, leaving 7 bases between them. CDR1 and CDR2 from the germline V gene are SQVTM and ANQGSEA. The CDR3: CSVGQINEKLFF. CDR3 bases: TGCAGCGTTGGGCAGATTAATGAAAAACTGTTTTTT.

On this clonotype itself: A much bigger clone sits one base away, suggesting this may be a read error. The V call is TRBV7-9, the J call TRBJ1-1; tentative D call: TRBD1 (6 bases). V lost 5 bases to trimming and J lost 4 bases, with 17 bases between them. This CDR3 has 15 amino acids. Germline V gene data show CDR1 as SEHNR and CDR2 as FQNEAQ (reference sequence). The CDR3 coding sequence is TGTGCCAGCAGCGCCCGTAGGGGGGCGAGCACTGAAGCTTTCTTT. As protein: CASSARRGASTEAFF.

Comments on this clonotype: Given a much more abundant clone one base away, this may be a read error. The rearrangement joins TRBV29-1 to TRBJ2-7; 7 bases fit TRBD2. This CDR3 has 13 residues. The V and J ends lost 8 bases and 2 bases, in that order; junction bases with no gene match: 9. CDR1 is SQVTM and CDR2 is ANQGSEA in the germline V gene. The CDR3 here is CSIGGRSPYEQYF. The CDR3 bases are TGCAGCATTGGCGGGAGATCCCCCTACGAGCAGTACTTC.

As regards this clonotype: A much larger clone sits a single nucleotide away, making a read error possible. The rearrangement uses TRBV5-1 and TRBJ2-7, with TRBD1 identical over 11 bases. Germline assignment: CDR1 SGHRS and CDR2 YFSETQ. The ends lost 4 bases at V and 7 bases at J; junction bases unmatched: 7. CDR3 length equals 14 residues. CDR3 in amino acids: CASSIGQGAREQYF. The DNA for the CDR3 is TGCGCCAGCAGCATAGGACAGGGGGCTAGAGAGCAGTACTTC.

V and J are TRBV7-9 and TRBJ2-5, with TRBD2 matching over 9 bases. The CDR3 is 15 amino acids. Germline trimming cut 2 bases from V and 4 bases from J; bases unmatched to any gene: 5. Germline loops: CDR1 SEHNR, CDR2 FQNEAQ (reference sequence). For the CDR3, the DNA is TGTGCCAGCAGCTTAACAGCGGGGGGTGGAGAGACCCAGTACTTC. It is translated as CASSLTAGGGETQYF.

The V call is TRBV9, the J call TRBJ1-6, with no clear D. The CDR3 is 13 amino acids. Germline CDR1 SGDLS, CDR2 YYNGEE. The V gene lost 4 bases and the J gene lost 8 bases, with 10 bases spanning the gap. The CDR3 sequence: CASSPYGDSPLHF. The CDR3 coding sequence is TGTGCCAGCAGCCCATATGGGGATTCACCCCTCCACTTT.

In regard to this clonotype: One junction end does not reproduce the germline sequence, and a read error may be involved. The chain combines TRBV7-8 with TRBJ2-7, with 9 bases identical to TRBD1. There are 15 residues in the CDR3. The germline V gene has CDR1 SGHVS and CDR2 FQNEAQ. CDR3 DNA: TGTGCCAGCAGCAGCGGGGACAGGGAGACCTACGAGCAGTGCTTC. As protein: CASSSGDRETYEQCF.

With respect to this clonotype: The junction and the germline gene differ at one end; a read error may be behind it. This chain joins TRBV7-9 and TRBJ1-5; 7 positions agree with TRBD1. Germline assignment: CDR1 SEHNR and CDR2 FQNEAQ (reference sequence). CDR3 size: 15 residues. This chain's CDR3 is CASSLGGQSSQPQHF. The CDR3 bases are TGTGCCAGCAGCTTGGGGGGACAGAGCAGTCAGCCCCAGCATTTT.

The J gene is TRBJ1-1, the V gene TRBV20-1, with no clear D. The CDR3 consists of 16 residues. Germline-derived CDR1 and CDR2 are DFQATT and SNEGSKA (reference sequence). Trimming removed 0 bases at V and 2 bases at J, with 16 bases between. CDR3 bases: TGCAGTGCTAGAGAAAGGGTTCTGGCCCCCAACACTGAAGCTTTCTTT. Encoded protein: CSARERVLAPNTEAFF.

CDR3 loop: CASSQGVRGTKFNYGYTF. CDR3 DNA sequence: TGCGCCAGCAGCCAAGGAGTGAGGGGAACGAAATTTAACTATGGCTACACCTTC. V gene TRBV5-1 combines with J gene TRBJ1-2; TRBD1 is a possible D gene (5 bases). Germline V gene lookup returns CDR1 SGHRS and CDR2 YFSETQ. Trimming left V 4 bases short and J 1 base short, with 23 bases between. This CDR3 is built from 18 residues.

The table lists this clonotype with a few counts. The junction departs from germline at one end; a sequencing error may be responsible. This rearrangement joins TRBV10-2 to TRBJ2-7; D may correspond to TRBD1 or TRBD2 (5 bases each). Per germline, CDR1 WSHSY and CDR2 SAAADI. This CDR3 region has 15 residues. The CDR3 loop is CASSEIPGPPREQYF. DNA for the CDR3: TGTGCCAGCAGTGAGATACCGGGACCGCCACGGGAGCAGTACTTC.

This clonotype came up a few times. The chain joins TRBV13 to TRBJ2-7; 10 bases match TRBD1. The V segment lost 5 bases and the J segment 5 bases; nucleotides outside the gene matches: 12. The CDR3 runs to 16 residues. Germline V gives CDR1 PRHDT, CDR2 FYEKMQ (reference sequence). CDR3 region: CASSQDRGQGTNEQYF. As DNA, the CDR3 is TGTGCCAGCAGCCAAGATAGGGGACAGGGGACTAACGAGCAGTACTTC.

The chain carries TRBV5-1 and TRBJ1-2, with D unclear. The V gene lost 4 bases and the J gene lost 6 bases, with 16 bases spanning the gap. The germline gives CDR1 SGHRS, CDR2 YFSETQ. The CDR3 has 14 amino acids. For the CDR3, the DNA is TGCGCCAGCAGCCCCCGGTGGGGAGGCAATGGCTACACCTTC. Protein: CASSPRWGGNGYTF.

This chain's CDR3 is CASSESQTNTEAFF. CDR3 DNA sequence: TGTGCCAGCAGTGAAAGCCAGACGAACACTGAAGCTTTCTTT. The chain is built from TRBV6-6 and TRBJ1-1; D is ambiguous. V was shortened by 5 bases and J by 1 base, with 11 bases between the two germline ends. Germline values: CDR1 MNHNY, CDR2 SVGAGI (reference sequence). CDR3 length: 14 residues.

The J gene is TRBJ1-2, the V gene TRBV5-6; TRBD1 aligns across 8 bases. The CDR3 runs 15 residues. Germline CDR1 SGHDT, CDR2 YYEEEE. Germline trimming cut 7 bases from V and 0 bases from J; bases unmatched to any gene: 8. CDR3: CASRDRIIANYGYTF. DNA of the CDR3: TGTGCCAGCCGGGACAGGATAATAGCTAACTATGGCTACACCTTC.

The genes are TRBV15 and TRBJ1-5; unclear D gene. This CDR3 is 12 amino acids long. CDR1 and CDR2 from the germline V gene are LNHNV and YYDKDF (reference sequence). V lost 5 bases and J lost 7, with 9 bases in between. The CDR3 DNA reads as TGTGCCACCAGCCGCGCGGGGCAGCCCCAGCATTTT. This encodes CATSRAGQPQHF.

This clonotype was detected a few times. The rearrangement links TRBV6-5 to TRBJ1-5, with D perhaps matching TRBD1 (5 bases). This CDR3 comprises 14 residues. Germline values: CDR1 MNHEY, CDR2 SVGAGI. The V end was cut by 0 bases, the J end by 7 bases, with 10 bases between. CDR3 loop: CASSYSRRDQPQHF. The CDR3 region has the DNA TGTGCCAGCAGTTACTCAAGGAGGGACCAGCCCCAGCATTTT.

The chain carries TRBV7-9 and TRBJ1-1; 8 nucleotides match TRBD1. In germline, CDR1 is SEHNR, CDR2 FQNEAQ (reference sequence). The CDR3 runs to 15 residues. V shed 5 bases and J 6 bases; nucleotides not matched to a gene: 11. DNA of the CDR3: TGTGCCAGCAGCCCACAGACAGGGGTTGGGGCTGAAGCTTTCTTT. Translated: CASSPQTGVGAEAFF. Filled out from reference TRBV7-9 and TRBJ1-1, the complete variable domain reads DTGVSQNPRHKITKRGQNVTFRCDPISEHNRLYWYRQTLGQGPEFLTYFQNEAQLEKSRLLSDRFSAERPKGSFSTLEIQRTEQGDSAMYLCASSPQTGVGAEAFFGQGTRLTVV.

This clonotype was seen ten or more times. The genes are TRBV20-1 and TRBJ1-4; D gene ambiguous. The CDR3 sequence is 11 residues long. Trimming shortened V by 5 bases and J by 9 bases, and 10 bases separated the two germline ends. CDR1 and CDR2 (germline): DFQATT, SNEGSKA (reference sequence). The CDR3 reads CSALNQQKLFF. DNA for the CDR3: TGCAGTGCTTTGAATCAGCAAAAACTGTTTTTT.

V and J are TRBV12-3 or TRBV12-4 and TRBJ2-5; no firm D call. CDR3 length: 16 residues. V lost 3 bases, J lost 3 bases, and 17 bases lay in between. CDR3 in amino acids: CASSLKYPGLKETQYF. The CDR3 region has the DNA TGTGCCAGCAGTTTGAAGTACCCCGGGTTGAAAGAGACCCAGTACTTC.

The chain uses TRBV12-3 or TRBV12-4 and TRBJ2-3; 9 bases are a match to TRBD2. This CDR3 has 17 amino acids. The V and J ends lost 9 bases and 0 bases, in that order; junction bases with no gene match: 13. In DNA, the CDR3 is TGTGCCAGGCGGGGGGGCTCCTCAAGATATAGCACAGATACGCAGTATTTT. As protein: CARRGGSSRYSTDTQYF.

The gene calls are TRBV4-1 and TRBJ2-2; tentatively, D is TRBD2 (5 bases). V dropped 4 bases and J dropped 5 bases, with 20 bases sitting between them. CDR1 is MGHRA and CDR2 is YSYEKL in the germline V gene. This CDR3 is 17 amino acids long. CDR3 residues: CASSPGEITRVTGELFF. CDR3 coding DNA: TGCGCCAGCAGCCCCGGGGAGATCACTCGGGTTACCGGGGAGCTGTTTTTT.

This clonotype was seen many times. The gene calls are TRBV2 and TRBJ1-3; D unclear. Trimming stripped 7 bases from V and 0 bases from J, with 13 bases between. The CDR3 has 15 amino acids. CDR1 and CDR2 from the germline V gene are SNHLY and FYNNEI. CDR3 sequence (DNA): TGTGCCAGCAATAGACCGAAGAGCTCTGGAAACACCATATATTTT. Translation gives CASNRPKSSGNTIYF. The full variable domain, in which reference TRBV2 and TRBJ1-3 provide the parts outside the CDR3, is EPEVTQTPSHQVTQMGQEVILRCVPISNHLYFYWYRQILGQKVEFLVSFYNNEISEKSEIFDDQFSVERPDGSNFTLKIRSTKLEDSAMYFCASNRPKSSGNTIYFGEGSWLTVV.